The 8 T cell receptor beta chains below come from one sample, sequenced in a study of blood T cell repertoires in COVID-19. Assay: immunoSEQ multiplex PCR; the TCRdb copy retains only in-frame clones and omits some. This sample has 220,000 or so clones, with about 80% found just once. Material: peripheral blood. The receptors derive from a woman aged 55-69 years with acute or convalescent COVID-19.

The chain uses TRBV6-2 or TRBV6-3 and TRBJ2-3; TRBD2 agrees at 7 bases. The CDR3 spans 16 residues. Germline assignment: CDR1 MNHEY and CDR2 SVGEGT. V was pared by 2 bases and J by 2 bases, with 7 bases of the junction left unmatched. For the CDR3, the DNA is TGTGCCAGCAGTTACGTAGCTAGCGGAAACACAGATACGCAGTATTTT. Translating it yields CASSYVASGNTDTQYF.

The J gene is TRBJ1-6, the V gene TRBV5-1, with D unclear. Germline assignment: CDR1 SGHRS and CDR2 YFSETQ. The CDR3 runs to 14 residues. Trimming took off 2 bases at V and 10 bases at J, with 13 bases between the two ends. DNA of the CDR3: TGCGCCAGCAGCTTAGGACTGCCCGGGTCACCCCTCCACTTT. The encoded protein is CASSLGLPGSPLHF.

The chain recombines TRBV18 with TRBJ1-5; 8 bases line up with TRBD1. Germline V gene data show CDR1 as KGHSH and CDR2 as LQKENI. Trimming took 2 bases from V and 5 from J; bases not matched to a gene: 14. This CDR3 region has 18 residues. The CDR3 region is CASSPTGGQGPADQPQHF. The CDR3, as DNA: TGTGCCAGCTCACCAACGGGCGGACAGGGTCCAGCTGATCAGCCCCAGCATTTT.

This chain connects TRBV15 to TRBJ2-7; D call uncertain. This CDR3 is 13 amino acids long. Germline CDR1 is LNHNV and CDR2 is YYDKDF (reference sequence). V was clipped by 8 bases and J by 0 bases, with 11 bases between them. Here the CDR3 DNA reads TGTGCCACCTCCCTTTGGAGCTCCTACGAGCAGTACTTC. It encodes CATSLWSSYEQYF.

This rearrangement joins TRBV7-2 to TRBJ1-2; tentatively, D is TRBD1 (6 bases). The CDR3 spans 14 residues. The germline gives CDR1 SGHTA, CDR2 FQGNSA. Trimming pared 4 bases from V and 2 bases from J, leaving 11 bases between. The CDR3 loop is CASSYWTANYGYTF. In DNA, the CDR3 is TGTGCCAGCAGCTACTGGACAGCAAACTATGGCTACACCTTC.

This rearrangement joins TRBV6-5 to TRBJ2-7; tentatively, D is TRBD1 (5 bases). The germline gives CDR1 MNHEY, CDR2 SVGAGI. With 2 bases removed from V and 3 bases from J, the gap between germline ends came to 14 bases. This CDR3 is built from 15 residues. CDR3: CASSYTQDRNYEQYF. For the CDR3, the DNA is TGTGCCAGCAGTTACACACAAGACAGAAACTACGAGCAGTACTTC.

CDR3 sequence: CASSSGQGRYGYTF. The CDR3 DNA is TGTGCCAGCAGTTCCGGTCAGGGCCGATATGGCTACACCTTC. This chain links TRBV5-5 with TRBJ1-2; the D gene is possibly TRBD1 (5 bases). V was pared by 5 bases and J by 5 bases, with 16 bases between. CDR1 and CDR2 from the germline V gene are SGHKS and YYEKEE (reference sequence). The CDR3 consists of 14 residues.

This rearrangement joins TRBV6-2 or TRBV6-3 to TRBJ2-7; perhaps TRBD1 as D (6 bases). The CDR3 is made up of 15 amino acids. V lost 7 bases and J lost 3, with 19 bases in between. CDR1 is MNHEY, CDR2 SVGEGT, per germline. The CDR3 sequence is CASTPRWGPYYEQYF. The CDR3 coding sequence is TGTGCCAGCACCCCGAGATGGGGGCCATACTACGAGCAGTACTTC.